This T cell receptor (beta chain) was retrieved from a study of blood T cell repertoires in COVID-19 (dated by TCRdb to 2018 to 2020). Regarding the research as a whole: Collaborator samples came from the United States, Italy and Spain and covered acute and convalescent phases of COVID-19. The material from the prospective study consisted of cDNA or gDNA derived from T cells, B-cell-depleted T cells, or PBMCs. The samples were drawn from the first 160 participants of the ongoing ImmuneRACE study and from under 1,500 subjects provided by 6 global collaborators. Subjects who had been exposed to COVID-19, were actively infected with it, or had recovered from it provided the deeply sampled blood TCRbeta repertoires that made up the dataset. Where available, HLA class I and class II types were obtained from metadata supplied by the sample provider rather than from assay-based typing. Nearly every sample came with metadata listing a de-identified subject ID, COVID-19 status, age in years and sex. The repertoires were released in a freely available public database meant as a resource for research on the immune response to SARS-CoV-2. The research as a whole found: How much clinical and demographic metadata was included differed by source and by participant, and the metadata was provided uncurated.

Reading from cysteine to phenylalanine, the CDR3 counts 15 amino acids. The CDR3 DNA has 45 bases and is translated from base 1. Based on the germline V gene, the CDR1 and CDR2 sequences are KGHSH and LQKENI. A distance of 16 bases separates the germline ends of V and J, which lose 3 bases and 5 bases respectively. Comments on this clone: There is no known antigen for this receptor. No qualities accompany the bases; no much larger clone lies one base away.

TCRbeta CDR3 regions were amplified from genomic DNA by means of the immunoSEQ Assay, a bias-controlled multiplex PCR. Processing in the source paper ran as follows. Within the assay, amplification of reference gene primers was used to estimate how many nucleated cells each sample contained. To quantify the absolute abundance of each unique TCRbeta CDR3 rearrangement, sequence reads were collapsed and filtered. For each sample, productive Simpson clonality was calculated by taking the square root of Simpson's diversity index across productive rearrangements. Held by TCRdb, this immuneACCESS table contains in-frame sequences only and omits some clones. Under half of the omission traces to an unresolved V gene where checked; the cause of the rest is unknown. V and J calls and clone size come straight from that table; D and trimming were deduced from the DNA. The sample has roughly 15,000 clones on record, roughly 85% of them singletons. Clones ranked in the top ten supply roughly 17% of the sample.

Each collaborating institution followed its own protocols to collect whole blood in K2EDTA tubes. For TCRbeta analysis, collaborators shipped samples in one of three forms: frozen whole blood, isolated PBMCs, or DNA extracted from either of those sample types. Sequencing was carried out using peripheral blood. This TCR came from a human donor with active COVID-19. The donor label of this sample is uncertain. The chain is assembled from TRBV18 and TRBJ1-1, with TRBD1 as a weak D call on 6 bases. The CDR3: CASSPHVAGETEAFF. The base sequence is TGTGCCAGCTCACCTCACGTAGCAGGGGAAACTGAAGCTTTCTTT.